This T cell receptor (beta chain) comes out of a study of molecular identifiers for immune sequencing clone quantification. Study-wide background: Five portions were made in replicates from RNA of roughly 21,000 or 96,000 naive CD8 cells, and four underwent sequencing.

Concerning this clonotype itself: What it recognizes is unknown.

Whole-study results and caveats: For effector cells, clones above 20 RNA copies held over 99% of molecules; for naive cells, under 1%.

The authors built bulk TCR libraries by previously described methods with listed TCR primers. TCRdb reprocessed the PCR reads with MiXCR, giving one entry per CDR3 protein. The sample consists of roughly 320,000 distinct CDR3 sequences, over 20% of them appearing once. Naive CD8 sequencing libraries were generated from approximately 20,000 to 980,000 sorted cells, with 10%, 30% or 50% RNA as input. The CDR3 extends over 14 amino acids. The V and J ends lost 3 bases and 0 bases, in that order; junction bases with no gene match: 5. The germline gives CDR1 DFQATT, CDR2 SNEGSKA (reference sequence). This rearrangement joins TRBV20-1 to TRBJ2-7, with TRBD1 matching 7 bases. The clonotype originates from a human donor in good health. Some libraries in this study had Jurkat cell RNA spiked in. Sequencing input: naive CD8+ T cells from blood, with Jurkat cell RNA spiked in. As to subset: FACS-sorted CD8+CD4-CCR7+CD45RA+ naive T cells. CDR3 protein: CSARLDRCSYEQYF. The CDR3 DNA reads TGCAGTGCTAGGCTGGACAGGTGCTCCTACGAGCAGTACTTC.